The 12 T cell receptor beta chains in this list originate from one sample, sequenced in a study of blood T cell repertoires in COVID-19. Profiled with immunoSEQ multiplex PCR; TCRdb holds only in-frame clones, not every one. The sample lists just over 150,000 clones; 82% were seen once. The specimen was peripheral blood. The receptors shown here come from a woman aged 35 to 49 with COVID-19, enrolled during active disease.

V usage is TRBV6-6 and J usage is TRBJ2-7; the match to TRBD2 covers 13 bases. This CDR3 spans 18 amino acids. The V gene end was trimmed by 5 bases and the J gene end by 2 bases; junction bases not matched to a gene: 12. Germline assignment: CDR1 MNHNY and CDR2 SVGAGI (reference sequence). The CDR3 region has the DNA TGTGCCAGCAGTCTCGGACTAGCGGGGGCCTTCCTCCCCTACGAGCAGTACGTC. This sequence encodes CASSLGLAGAFLPYEQYV.

CDR3 region: CASSPRASTQGAETQYF. The CDR3 nucleotides are TGTGCCAGCAGCCCTAGGGCCTCGACACAGGGGGCAGAGACCCAGTACTTC. V usage is TRBV7-6 and J usage is TRBJ2-5; 9 bases agree with TRBD1. The CDR3 contains 17 residues. From germline, CDR1 is SGHVS and CDR2 FNYEAQ. V was clipped by 5 bases and J by 4 bases; unmatched bases: 14.

This clone has a handful of counts. This chain joins TRBV28 and TRBJ1-2; no clear D. V was trimmed by 5 bases and J by 2 bases, leaving 12 bases between them. Germline V CDR1 and CDR2: MDHEN, SYDVKM. The CDR3 is made up of 14 amino acids. CDR3: CASSTFDTNYGYTF. The CDR3 DNA sequence: TGTGCCAGCAGTACCTTCGACACAAACTATGGCTACACCTTC.

The table lists this clone with a count of one. CDR3 residues: CAISRGTGELFF. CDR3 coding DNA: TGTGCCATCAGCCGGGGGACCGGGGAGCTGTTTTTT. V and J are TRBV10-3 and TRBJ2-2, with TRBD2 as a possible D gene (6 bases). CDR1 ENHRY and CDR2 SYGVKD come from the germline V gene. This CDR3 has 12 amino acids. V shed 6 bases and J shed 5 bases, with 7 bases lying between them.

The chain is built from TRBV2 and TRBJ2-2; the match to TRBD1 covers 9 bases. Germline CDR1 is SNHLY and CDR2 is FYNNEI. V shed 5 bases, J shed 1 base, and the junction held 2 bases outside the gene matches. The CDR3 spans 15 residues. Here the CDR3 reads CASSWGQGNTGELFF. As DNA, the CDR3 is TGTGCCAGCAGTTGGGGACAGGGGAACACCGGGGAGCTGTTTTTT.

This clone was observed a handful of times. The J gene is TRBJ2-5, the V gene TRBV14; the D gene is possibly TRBD2 (6 bases). Germline CDR1 and CDR2: SGHDN and FVKESK. CDR3 length equals 13 residues. V lost 1 base, J lost 7 bases, and 10 bases lay in between. The chain's CDR3 is CASSQALRGTQYF. CDR3 bases: TGTGCCAGCAGCCAAGCGTTGCGGGGGACCCAGTACTTC.

The chain is built from TRBV27 and TRBJ2-7; TRBD1 agrees at 7 bases. The J segment lost 3 bases and the V segment lost 5 bases, leaving 4 bases of the junction unmatched. Germline V gene sequence: CDR1 MNHEY, CDR2 SMNVEV (reference sequence). The CDR3 spans 13 residues. CDR3 nucleotide sequence: TGTGCCAGCAGTGGAAGGGACAGCTACGAGCAGTACTTC. Protein product: CASSGRDSYEQYF.

The V gene is TRBV14, the J gene TRBJ2-1, with unresolved D. The CDR3 sequence is 13 residues long. The germline CDR1 and CDR2 sequences are SGHDN and FVKESK. V was pared by 3 bases and J by 9 bases, with 12 bases between. Here the CDR3 DNA reads TGTGCCAGCAGCCATACTTGGTCGGGTGAGCAGTTCTTC. Translating it yields CASSHTWSGEQFF.

V is TRBV10-3 and J is TRBJ1-6, with 7 bases lining up with TRBD1. With 5 bases clipped from V and 7 bases from J, the junction kept 5 bases outside the gene matches. This CDR3 has 14 residues. The germline V gene has CDR1 ENHRY and CDR2 SYGVKD. CDR3 bases: TGTGCCATCAGTTTCGGGACAGCGAATTCACCCCTCCACTTT. Its protein product is CAISFGTANSPLHF.

This chain connects TRBV12-2 to TRBJ2-1; no DNA check was done on the table's D call, TRBD2. TRBV12-2 is a listed pseudogene. This CDR3 is 17 amino acids long. The CDR3 reads CASRLGGTLRYYNEQFF. The CDR3 region has the DNA TGTGCAAGTCGCTTAGGCGGGACCTTAAGATACTACAATGAGCAGTTCTTC.

V gene TRBV6-4 combines with J gene TRBJ1-1; 10 nucleotides line up with TRBD1. Germline CDR1 and CDR2: MRHNA and SNTAGT. The CDR3 is 16 residues long. V gave up 5 bases and J gave up 3 bases; unmatched junction bases: 9. The DNA for the CDR3 is TGTGCCAGCAGTCCTGGACAGGGGGAGGCGGACACTGAAGCTTTCTTT. It is translated as CASSPGQGEADTEAFF.

The chain employs TRBV11-2 and TRBJ1-1; D may be TRBD1 (5 bases). This CDR3 contains 13 residues. Germline V gene sequence: CDR1 SGHAT, CDR2 FQNNGV. Between the trimmed V and J ends, which lost 1 base and 12 bases, there was a span of 15 bases. CDR3: CASSLAQGRTPFF. As DNA, the CDR3 is TGTGCCAGCAGCTTAGCGCAGGGCAGGACCCCTTTCTTT.